This T cell receptor beta chain was found in a study of blood T cell repertoires in COVID-19. Looking at the study overall: PBMCs, B-cell-depleted T cells, or T cells provided the cDNA or gDNA that made up the material.

Per the germline V gene, CDR1 is ENHRY and CDR2 is SYGVKD. J lost 1 base, V lost 3 bases, and 3 bases had no gene match. The length of the CDR3 is 15 residues. The assay was immunoSEQ multiplex PCR, and TCRdb's table has in-frame clones only and misses some. The sample shows roughly 52,000 clones, about nine tenths of them seen only once. This chain uses TRBV10-3 with TRBJ2-3, with 8 nucleotides matching TRBD1. The specimen sequenced was peripheral blood. The clonotype was recovered from a woman aged 80 or older with acute or convalescent COVID-19. The CDR3: CAISDPGQGTDTQYF. The CDR3 coding sequence is TGTGCCATCAGTGACCCGGGACAGGGCACAGATACGCAGTATTTT.